This T cell receptor beta chain came from a study of patients and donors after allogeneic stem cell transplantation. CDR1 is SGHVS, CDR2 FQNEAQ, per germline. V shed 4 bases and J shed 4 bases, with 16 bases lying between them. The CDR3 is 16 amino acids. In TCRdb, the RT-PCR reads were re-called with MiXCR into one record per CDR3 protein. The sample lists hundreds of thousands of distinct CDR3 sequences, approximately 16% occurring once. This clonotype has a handful of counts. Sequencing was carried out using blood, either unsorted or a sorted T cell fraction (not recorded which). The J gene is TRBJ1-4, the V gene TRBV7-8, with D perhaps matching TRBD1 (5 bases). The clonotype comes from a human donor who was either an allogeneic HSCT recipient or a stem cell or donor lymphocyte infusion donor (not recorded which). It is not recorded whose cells these are; they may come from a transplant donor. CDR3 nucleotides: TGTGCCAGCAGCTGGGGGGACGGGGAAGTTAATGAAAAACTGTTTTTT. Protein product: CASSWGDGEVNEKLFF.